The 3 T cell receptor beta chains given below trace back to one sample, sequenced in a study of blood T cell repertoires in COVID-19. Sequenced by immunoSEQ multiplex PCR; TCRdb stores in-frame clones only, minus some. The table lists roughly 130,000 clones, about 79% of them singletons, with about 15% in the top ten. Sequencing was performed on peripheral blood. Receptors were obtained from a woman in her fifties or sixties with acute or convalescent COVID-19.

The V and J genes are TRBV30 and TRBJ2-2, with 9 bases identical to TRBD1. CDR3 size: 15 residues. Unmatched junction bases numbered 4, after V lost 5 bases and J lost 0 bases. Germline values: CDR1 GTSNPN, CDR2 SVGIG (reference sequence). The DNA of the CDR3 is TGTGCCTGGGCGCGGACAGGGGCGAACACCGGGGAGCTGTTTTTT. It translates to CAWARTGANTGELFF.

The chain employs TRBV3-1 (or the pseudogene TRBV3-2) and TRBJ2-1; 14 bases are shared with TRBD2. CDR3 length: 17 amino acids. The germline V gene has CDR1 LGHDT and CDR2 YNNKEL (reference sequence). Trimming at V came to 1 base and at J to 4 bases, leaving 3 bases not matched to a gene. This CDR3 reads CASSQATSGGAYNEQFF. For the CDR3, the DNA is TGTGCCAGCAGCCAAGCGACTAGCGGGGGGGCATACAATGAGCAGTTCTTC.

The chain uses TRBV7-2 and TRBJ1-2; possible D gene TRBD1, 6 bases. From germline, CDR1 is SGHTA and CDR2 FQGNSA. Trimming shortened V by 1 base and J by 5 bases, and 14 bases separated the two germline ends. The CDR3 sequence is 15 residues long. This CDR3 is CASSLEVFQGYGYTF. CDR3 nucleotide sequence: TGTGCCAGCAGCTTAGAGGTTTTTCAGGGGTATGGCTACACCTTC.